This TCR beta chain was documented in a study of OX40 agonist ivuxolimab in advanced cancers. TCRdb keeps only in-frame clones here, not all; method: immunoSEQ multiplex PCR. The sample contains some 54,000 clones, approximately 84% of which appear only once. Germline-derived CDR1 and CDR2 are SNHLY and FYNNEI. Trimming at V came to 8 bases and at J to 6 bases, leaving 15 bases not matched to a gene. There are 16 residues in the CDR3. This clone was counted once. The V gene is TRBV2, the J gene TRBJ2-1; TRBD1 matches 8 bases. This receptor was taken from an adult with an advanced solid tumor such as melanoma, head and neck, liver or kidney cancer. The material was CD4+ or CD8+ T cells sorted from blood, obtained in a trial of the OX40 agonist ivuxolimab. This CDR3 reads CASLHPGQEAFNEQFF. The CDR3 DNA reads TGTGCCAGCCTTCACCCGGGACAGGAGGCCTTCAATGAGCAGTTCTTC. Using reference TRBV2 and TRBJ2-1 for the parts outside the CDR3, the full variable domain is EPEVTQTPSHQVTQMGQEVILRCVPISNHLYFYWYRQILGQKVEFLVSFYNNEISEKSEIFDDQFSVERPDGSNFTLKIRSTKLEDSAMYFCASLHPGQEAFNEQFFGPGTRLTVL.